This entry lists 2 T cell receptor beta chains sequenced from one sample in a study of T cells in Graves' hyperthyroidism and ophthalmopathy. What was amplified from RNA transcripts were TCR beta CDR3 regions. The primer set for the first-round RT-PCR of the TCR CDR3 was HTBI. TCRdb used MiXCR to reprocess the multiplex PCR reads, holding one entry per CDR3 protein. The sample holds about 640,000 distinct CDR3 sequences; around 21% are singletons and the top ten take 34%. Input material: blood. These TCRs come from a man aged 25-45 years with Graves' ophthalmopathy.

This clonotype was detected a few times. The gene calls are TRBV20-1 and TRBJ1-2; no reliable D call. Trimming pared 5 bases from V and 4 bases from J, leaving 20 bases between. Germline CDR1 and CDR2: DFQATT and SNEGSKA (reference sequence). The length of the CDR3 is 15 residues. CDR3 region: CSAREIGLSGYGYTF. As DNA, the CDR3 is TGCAGTGCTCGTGAGATCGGACTGTCGGGCTATGGCTACACCTTC.

Ten or more counts support this clonotype. The rearrangement links TRBV11-3 to TRBJ2-7; D is undetermined. This CDR3 is 14 amino acids long. The V gene's germline CDR1 is SGHNT and CDR2 YENEEA. V was shortened by 3 bases and J by 6 bases, with 15 bases between the two germline ends. The CDR3 loop is CASSFQDTDVEQYF. DNA for the CDR3: TGTGCCAGCAGCTTCCAAGACACGGACGTCGAGCAGTACTTC.